This TCR beta chain was recorded in a study of blood T cell repertoires in COVID-19. Study in general: PBMCs, B-cell-depleted T cells, or T cells were the source of the cDNA or gDNA that made up the material.

In germline, CDR1 is MNHEY, CDR2 SVGAGI. The CDR3 is 13 residues long. The V end lost 0 bases, the J end lost 9 bases, and 11 bases lay between the germline ends. Patients at the Seattle site were enrolled during active infection and followed longitudinally. Some clones are missing from TCRdb's copy, which holds only in-frame ones; the method was immunoSEQ multiplex PCR. The sample has more than 300,000 clones, roughly 90% seen once; the top ten hold approximately 7.3%. The chain is built from TRBV6-5 and TRBJ1-2; maybe TRBD1 (5 bases). This receptor was obtained from a woman aged 70-85 years with COVID-19, enrolled during active disease. The sequencing sample was made of peripheral blood. In nucleotides, the CDR3 is TGTGCCAGCAGTTACTCAGGTGGGGGGAGCTACACCTTC. Its translation is CASSYSGGGSYTF.